This T cell receptor (beta chain) was recovered during a study of identical twins. General study results and limits: Memory repertoires lacked the insertion deficit that abundant cord blood beta clonotypes showed. Invariant populations such as MAIT and iNKT cells could partly muddle zero-insertion analyses. Without tracking the same donors, conclusions rested on cross-sectional statistical analysis.

The CDR3 extends over 12 amino acids. Trimming removed 4 bases from V and 4 bases from J, with 6 bases in between. The germline gives CDR1 SGHTA, CDR2 FQGNSA. In its sample, this clonotype was seen many times. As yet, its antigen is unknown. Each CDR3 protein is one row after TCRdb ran MiXCR on the 5' RACE reads. The data show 700,000 or so distinct CDR3 sequences, with over 8.5% seen just once and 0.8% to 1% held by the top ten. The sample was also linked to a second study, of yellow fever vaccine responses in identical twins. As that report states: Reports say the vaccine T cell response in twins looked partly convergent and partly personalized.

The sample consisted of PBMCs. V gene TRBV7-2 combines with J gene TRBJ2-3; no reliable D call. This TCR was sampled from a woman aged 18 to 35 in good health. The CDR3: CASSSLPDTQYF. The DNA for the CDR3 is TGTGCCAGCAGCTCGCTCCCAGATACGCAGTATTTT.